This TCR beta chain was recovered during a study of blood T cells in healthy people across ages. Concerning this clonotype: As yet, its antigen is unknown.

Samples each had at least 5 micrograms of total RNA extracted. V shed 5 bases and J shed 5 bases, with 18 bases lying between them. The CDR3 totals 15 residues. From germline, CDR1 is MNHNS and CDR2 SASEGT. Through a sample-barcoded 5' primer and a J-beta primer mix, a second PCR was run for 7 to 11 cycles. A template-switch adaptor with 12 random nucleotides tagged each cDNA molecule. TCRdb reanalysed the 5' RACE reads using MiXCR and keeps one entry per CDR3 protein. The repertoire holds around 780,000 distinct CDR3 sequences, with around 25% as singletons. Notes on the study in general: Changes in expanded clonotypes were possibly confounded, as the CMV status of donors was unknown.

The same sample was also studied in work on T cells of mothers and their children.

V is TRBV6-1 and J is TRBJ2-5, with TRBD2 as a possible D gene (6 bases). This TCR was recovered from a boy younger than 18 in good health. Source material: blood. The CDR3 DNA is TGTGCCAGCAGTCTGAGACGGGGGAGTAAGGAGACCCAGTACTTC. The encoded protein is CASSLRRGSKETQYF.